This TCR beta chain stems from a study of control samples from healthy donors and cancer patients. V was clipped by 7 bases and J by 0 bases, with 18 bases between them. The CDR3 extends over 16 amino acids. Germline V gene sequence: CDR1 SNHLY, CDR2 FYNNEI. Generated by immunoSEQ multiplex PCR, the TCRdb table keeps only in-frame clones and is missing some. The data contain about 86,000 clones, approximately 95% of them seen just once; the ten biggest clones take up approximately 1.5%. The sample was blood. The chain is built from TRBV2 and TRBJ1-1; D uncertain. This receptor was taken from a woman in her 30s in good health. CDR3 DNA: TGTGCCAGCAATGCTATCCCCCCGGAGATGAACACTGAAGCTTTCTTT. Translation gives CASNAIPPEMNTEAFF.